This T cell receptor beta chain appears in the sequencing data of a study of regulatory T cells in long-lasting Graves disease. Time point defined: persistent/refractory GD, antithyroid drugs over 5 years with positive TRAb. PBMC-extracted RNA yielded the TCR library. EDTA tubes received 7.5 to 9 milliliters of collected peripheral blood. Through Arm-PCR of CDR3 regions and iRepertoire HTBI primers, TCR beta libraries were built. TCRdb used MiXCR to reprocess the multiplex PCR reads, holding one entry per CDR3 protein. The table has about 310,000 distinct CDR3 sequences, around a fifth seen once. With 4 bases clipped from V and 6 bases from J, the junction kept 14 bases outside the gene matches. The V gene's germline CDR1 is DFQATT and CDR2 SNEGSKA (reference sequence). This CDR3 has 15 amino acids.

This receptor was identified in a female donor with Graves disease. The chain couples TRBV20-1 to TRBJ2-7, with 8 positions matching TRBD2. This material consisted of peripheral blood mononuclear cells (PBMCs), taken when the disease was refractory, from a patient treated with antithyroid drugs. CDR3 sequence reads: CSAIPLSGSLGEQYF. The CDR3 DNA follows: TGCAGTGCTATCCCTCTCAGCGGGAGTCTAGGCGAGCAGTACTTC.